These 4 T cell receptor beta chains were sequenced from one sample in a study of CD8 T cells in ankylosing spondylitis. TCRdb called the 5' RACE reads again in MiXCR, with one record for every CDR3 protein. The sample comprises some 270,000 distinct CDR3 sequences, roughly a third of which are singletons, and approximately 4.6% rests with the top ten. Input material: blood, either unsorted or a sorted T cell fraction (not recorded which). The receptors derive from a male donor with ankylosing spondylitis or in good health (not recorded which).

This clonotype has just a few counts. The chain uses TRBV20-1 and TRBJ1-5; D remains unclear. The CDR3 length is 14 residues. CDR1 DFQATT and CDR2 SNEGSKA come from the germline V gene (reference sequence). With 3 bases removed from V and 5 bases from J, the gap between germline ends came to 14 bases. CDR3 bases: TGCAGTGCTAGCCGAGTGGGGATCGATCAGCCCCAGCATTTT. As protein: CSASRVGIDQPQHF.

The chain links TRBV20-1 to TRBJ2-7; perhaps TRBD2 as D (7 bases). V was clipped by 6 bases and J by 2 bases, with 14 bases between them. CDR3 length equals 13 residues. Germline CDR1 DFQATT, CDR2 SNEGSKA (reference sequence). The CDR3 protein is CSAGGGAPYEQYF. The CDR3 region has the DNA TGCAGTGCCGGTGGGGGGGCCCCCTACGAGCAGTACTTC.

The chain has TRBV20-1 and TRBJ2-7, with TRBD2 matching 13 bases. This CDR3 is 17 amino acids long. Germline V gives CDR1 DFQATT, CDR2 SNEGSKA (reference sequence). Germline trimming cut 6 bases from V and 5 bases from J; bases unmatched to any gene: 16. The CDR3 DNA sequence: TGCAGTGCCCCCGGAGGGACTAGCGGGGACCTTGAGAACGAGCAGTACTTC. This encodes CSAPGGTSGDLENEQYF.

This clonotype was counted a few times. The V call is TRBV12-3 or TRBV12-4, the J call TRBJ2-5, with unresolved D. CDR3 length equals 13 residues. The germline V and J ends were trimmed by 1 base and 3 bases, with 6 bases remaining between them. Here the CDR3 DNA reads TGTGCCAGCAGTTTAGGGCTGGAAGAGACCCAGTACTTC. As protein: CASSLGLEETQYF.